This note documents a single TCR beta chain sequence. TCRdb's table, derived via immunoSEQ multiplex PCR, lists solely in-frame clones and lacks some. The table shows 23,000 or so clones, with approximately 94% occurring only once. With V trimmed by 5 bases and J by 3 bases, 12 bases remained unmatched. There are 17 residues in the CDR3. CDR1 SNHLY and CDR2 FYNNEI come from the germline V gene. This sample was taken from a study of blood T cell repertoires in COVID-19. The TCR comes from a woman aged 45-65 years with active COVID-19. Sample: peripheral blood. The chain uses TRBV2 and TRBJ2-3; TRBD2 matches at 9 bases. CDR3 residues: CASSKDLAGEGTDTQYF. The CDR3 nucleotides read TGTGCCAGCAGTAAGGACTTAGCGGGGGAAGGAACAGATACGCAGTATTTT.